This T cell receptor beta chain is drawn from a study of CD8+ T cells in alopecia areata. Study conclusions and caveats: An increase in clonality over normal scalp was evident in lesional scalp, especially alopecia totalis/universalis.

Comments on this clone: What it binds is not known.

Trimming shortened V by 1 base and J by 4 bases, and 10 bases separated the two germline ends. The CDR3 consists of 13 residues. Germline loops: CDR1 SQVTM, CDR2 ANQGSEA. Isolated RNA was reverse transcribed into cDNA used as the sequencing template. Here immunoSEQ multiplex PCR was the method, and the copy in TCRdb shows in-frame clones only, minus some. Of 170,000 or so clones in the sample, 50% to 60% are singletons; the top ten hold under 15%. The sequencing here drew on CD4+ T cells sorted from blood, taken at week 0. This chain connects TRBV29-1 to TRBJ1-1; D might be TRBD1 (5 bases). The source of this sequence is a human donor with alopecia areata. CDR3 nucleotide sequence: TGCAGCGTTGAAGCAGGGATGGGCACTGAAGCTTTCTTT. Its protein product is CSVEAGMGTEAFF. Based on the CDR3 plus reference TRBV29-1 and TRBJ1-1, the full variable domain is SAVISQKPSRDICQRGTSLTIQCQVDSQVTMMFWYRQQPGQSLTLIATANQGSEATYESGFVIDKFPISRPNLTFSTLTVSNMSPEDSSIYLCSVEAGMGTEAFFGQGTRLTVV.